The entry below describes one TCR beta chain. What it binds is not known. A read error may be the cause here, since a much bigger clone is one base away. These data belong to a study of post-analysis software for immune sequencing data. Study-wide points: Elevated frequency relative to controls characterized four to six TRBV segments in patients, TRBV5-6, TRBV5-1 and TRBV20-1 among them.

This CDR3 is 21 amino acids long. Libraries were made from TCR beta cDNA, and they carried unique molecular identifiers. MiXCR was run by TCRdb on the PCR reads, yielding one entry per CDR3 protein. Here the sample spans about 200,000 distinct CDR3 sequences, over 25% being singletons. The specimen sequenced was blood. The TCR was taken from a girl younger than 18 with multiple sclerosis. The chain links TRBV12-3 or TRBV12-4 to TRBJ2-6; 8 bases line up with TRBD1. CDR3 sequence: CASSSGENYGTGISEANVRTF. The CDR3 nucleotides read TGTGCCAGCAGTTCCGGGGAGAATTACGGGACAGGCATCTCTGAGGCCAACGTCCGGACTTTC.